This T cell receptor (beta chain) was sequenced during a study of T-cell memory formation after mild COVID-19. TCRdb recomputed calls from the 5' RACE reads with MiXCR, one row per CDR3 protein. The sample has about 130,000 distinct CDR3 sequences, roughly 15% seen once. V lost 0 bases, J lost 6 bases, and 9 bases lay in between. This CDR3 comprises 13 residues. Per germline, CDR1 MNHEY and CDR2 SVGAGI. This TCR was sampled from an adult woman who had mild COVID-19 (a few samples of this study predate the infection). Cell type and time point are not known. This chain connects TRBV6-5 to TRBJ2-7; D possibly corresponds to TRBD2 (5 bases). Sequenced material: PBMCs or a T cell subset sorted from them (not recorded which). The CDR3 coding sequence is TGTGCCAGCAGTTACTCGAGGGCGGGCGAGCAGTACTTC. Translation gives CASSYSRAGEQYF.